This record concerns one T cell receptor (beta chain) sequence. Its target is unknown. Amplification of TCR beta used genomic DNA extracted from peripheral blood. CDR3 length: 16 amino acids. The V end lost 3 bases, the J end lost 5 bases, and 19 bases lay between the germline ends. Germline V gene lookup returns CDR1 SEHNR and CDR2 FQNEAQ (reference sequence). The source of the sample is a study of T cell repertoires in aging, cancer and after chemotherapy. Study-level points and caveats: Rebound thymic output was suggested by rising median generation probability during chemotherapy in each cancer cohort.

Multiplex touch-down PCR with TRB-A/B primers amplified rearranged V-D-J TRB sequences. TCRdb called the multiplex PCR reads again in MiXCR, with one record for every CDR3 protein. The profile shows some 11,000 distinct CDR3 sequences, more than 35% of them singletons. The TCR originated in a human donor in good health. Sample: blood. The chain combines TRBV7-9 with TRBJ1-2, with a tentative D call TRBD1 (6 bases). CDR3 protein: CASSFPQPDRSYGYTF. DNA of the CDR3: TGTGCCAGCAGCTTTCCCCAGCCGGACAGAAGTTATGGCTACACCTTC.